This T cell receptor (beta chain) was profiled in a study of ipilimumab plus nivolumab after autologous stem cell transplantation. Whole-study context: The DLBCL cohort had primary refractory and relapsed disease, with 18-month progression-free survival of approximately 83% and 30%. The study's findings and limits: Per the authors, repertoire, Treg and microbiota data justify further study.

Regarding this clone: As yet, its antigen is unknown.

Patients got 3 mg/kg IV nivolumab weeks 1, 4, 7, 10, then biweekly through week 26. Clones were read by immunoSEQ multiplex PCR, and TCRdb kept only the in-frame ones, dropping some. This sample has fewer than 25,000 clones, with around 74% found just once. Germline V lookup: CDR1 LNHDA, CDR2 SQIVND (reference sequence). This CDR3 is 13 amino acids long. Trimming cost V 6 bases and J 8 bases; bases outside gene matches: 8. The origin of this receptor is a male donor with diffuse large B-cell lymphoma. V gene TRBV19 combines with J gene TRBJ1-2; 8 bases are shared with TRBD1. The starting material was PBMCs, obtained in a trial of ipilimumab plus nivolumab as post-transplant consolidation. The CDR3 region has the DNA TGTGCCAGTAGACCAGGGACAGGCGACGGCTACACCTTC. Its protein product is CASRPGTGDGYTF.